This TCR beta chain stems from a study of T-cell memory formation after mild COVID-19. In the study overall: Largely, TCR clusters stayed within a single donor. Findings of the study overall: Of the contracting clones, CD4+ ones lay mainly in CM and EM, and CD8+ ones in EMRA. Pre-infection memory contained some responding clones, which suggested that cross-reactive memory had joined.

A word on this clonotype: The antigen remains unidentified.

Using constant-segment primers, 5'RACE produced TCR alpha and TCR beta cDNA libraries carrying sample barcodes and UMIs. TCRdb called the 5' RACE reads again in MiXCR, with one record for every CDR3 protein. The table has approximately 150,000 distinct CDR3 sequences, approximately 5.7% seen once. The germline V gene has CDR1 SEHNR and CDR2 FQNEAQ (reference sequence). CDR3 length: 20 amino acids. The V gene lost 4 bases and the J gene lost 2 bases, with 26 bases spanning the gap. The sample taken for sequencing was PBMCs or a T cell subset sorted from them (not recorded which). This clonotype originated in an adult woman who had mild COVID-19 (a few samples of this study predate the infection). Cell type and time point are not known. This chain uses TRBV7-9 with TRBJ2-2; D is tentatively TRBD1 or TRBD2 (5 bases each). The DNA of the CDR3 is TGTGCCAGCAGCTCCGGGCTCCAGGAGATGAGAGGGGTCAACACCGGGGAGCTGTTTTTT. Translating it yields CASSSGLQEMRGVNTGELFF.